These T cell receptor beta chains were read from a single sample in a study of T cell repertoires in cytomegalovirus infection. No antigen is known for these receptors. TCRdb called the reads again in MiXCR, with one record for every CDR3 protein. The table records some 700,000 distinct CDR3 sequences, around 31% of them present only once. Sequenced material: cultured PBMCs, taken from culture after CMV antigen stimulation. These receptors originate from a human donor in good health (CMV status not recorded). Some clones in this sample may be carry-over from other donors' samples. The CDR3 runs from the conserved cysteine through the conserved F or W. The D gene is left open where the match is weak. The size field is filled for only some rows; it gives once, few, many or a size class.

v_call: TRBV6-1
d_call: NA
j_call: TRBJ1-3
clone_size: once
cdr3_aa: CASSGRTGNTIYF
cdr3_nt: TGTGCCAGCAGTGGCCGAACTGGAAACACCATATATTTT

v_call: TRBV28
d_call: NA
j_call: TRBJ1-2
clone_size: NA
cdr3_aa: CASSSRGDGYTF
cdr3_nt: TGTGCCAGCAGTTCGAGGGGGGATGGCTACACCTTC

v_call: TRBV6-2/TRBV6-3
d_call: NA
j_call: TRBJ2-5
clone_size: few
cdr3_aa: CATKGDGQETQYF
cdr3_nt: TGTGCCACTAAAGGAGACGGGCAAGAGACCCAGTACTTC

v_call: TRBV20-1
d_call: NA
j_call: TRBJ1-5
clone_size: NA
cdr3_aa: CSARQDLNQPQHF
cdr3_nt: TGCAGTGCTAGACAGGACCTCAATCAGCCCCAGCATTTT

v_call: TRBV4-1
d_call: TRBD1
j_call: TRBJ2-1
clone_size: NA
cdr3_aa: CASSQDRWGQAYNEQFF
cdr3_nt: TGCGCCAGCAGCCAAGATCGGTGGGGACAGGCGTACAATGAGCAGTTCTTC

v_call: TRBV19
d_call: NA
j_call: TRBJ1-1
clone_size: NA
cdr3_aa: CASSIGVYTPTEAFF
cdr3_nt: TGTGCCAGTAGTATAGGGGTTTACACACCTACTGAAGCTTTCTTT

v_call: TRBV6-1
d_call: NA
j_call: TRBJ2-1
clone_size: few
cdr3_aa: CASSVAPWGAVRNEQFF
cdr3_nt: TGTGCCAGCAGCGTAGCACCTTGGGGGGCAGTACGCAATGAGCAGTTCTTC

v_call: TRBV7-8
d_call: NA
j_call: TRBJ1-5
clone_size: few
cdr3_aa: CASSDRWGQNQPQHF
cdr3_nt: TGTGCCAGCAGCGACCGATGGGGACAAAATCAGCCCCAGCATTTT

v_call: TRBV6-1
d_call: NA
j_call: TRBJ2-5
clone_size: NA
cdr3_aa: CASSLEQGGREETQYF
cdr3_nt: TGTGCCAGCAGTCTTGAACAGGGCGGGCGGGAAGAGACCCAGTACTTC

v_call: TRBV7-9
d_call: NA
j_call: TRBJ2-7
clone_size: NA
cdr3_aa: CASDRGGGYEQYF
cdr3_nt: TGTGCCAGCGACCGGGGCGGAGGTTACGAGCAGTACTTC

v_call: TRBV7-2
d_call: TRBD2
j_call: TRBJ2-7
clone_size: NA
cdr3_aa: CASSVYGGAGEQYF
cdr3_nt: TGTGCCAGCAGCGTTTACGGGGGGGCGGGGGAGCAGTACTTC

v_call: TRBV4-1
d_call: NA
j_call: TRBJ2-7
clone_size: few
cdr3_aa: CASSPERNSYEQYF
cdr3_nt: TGCGCCAGCAGCCCCGAGCGGAACTCCTACGAGCAGTACTTC

v_call: TRBV5-6
d_call: NA
j_call: TRBJ2-3
clone_size: NA
cdr3_aa: CASILSMSTDTQYF
cdr3_nt: TGTGCCAGCATACTCTCGATGTCTACAGATACGCAGTATTTT

v_call: TRBV7-2
d_call: NA
j_call: TRBJ2-7
clone_size: NA
cdr3_aa: CATGDHPYEQYF
cdr3_nt: TGTGCGACCGGGGACCATCCCTACGAGCAGTACTTC

v_call: TRBV5-1
d_call: TRBD2
j_call: TRBJ2-1
clone_size: NA
cdr3_aa: CASSSNRGDEQFF
cdr3_nt: TGCGCCAGCAGCTCAAATCGGGGGGATGAGCAGTTCTTC

v_call: TRBV7-2
d_call: TRBD1
j_call: TRBJ2-7
clone_size: many
cdr3_aa: CASSYGQGAVDF
cdr3_nt: TGTGCCAGCAGCTACGGACAGGGGGCAGTGGACTTC

v_call: TRBV7-2
d_call: TRBD1
j_call: TRBJ1-2
clone_size: many
cdr3_aa: CASSFGTGTMGGYTF
cdr3_nt: TGTGCCAGCAGCTTCGGGACAGGGACCATGGGTGGCTACACCTTC

v_call: TRBV19
d_call: TRBD1
j_call: TRBJ2-5
clone_size: few
cdr3_aa: CASQGAGETQYF
cdr3_nt: TGTGCCAGCCAGGGGGCCGGGGAGACCCAGTACTTC

v_call: TRBV2
d_call: NA
j_call: TRBJ2-7
clone_size: few
cdr3_aa: CASRGLESSPPSEEQYF
cdr3_nt: TGTGCCAGCAGGGGTTTGGAGTCATCCCCGCCGTCGGAGGAGCAGTACTTC

v_call: TRBV4-3
d_call: NA
j_call: TRBJ1-5
clone_size: NA
cdr3_aa: CASSQDWGADQPQHF
cdr3_nt: TGCGCCAGCAGCCAAGACTGGGGGGCGGATCAGCCCCAGCATTTT

v_call: TRBV28
d_call: NA
j_call: TRBJ1-4
clone_size: NA
cdr3_aa: CASSPLRNEKLFF
cdr3_nt: TGTGCCAGCAGCCCCCTGAGGAATGAAAAACTGTTTTTT

v_call: TRBV7-2
d_call: TRBD1
j_call: TRBJ1-6
clone_size: few
cdr3_aa: CASSGTGVTYSPLHF
cdr3_nt: TGTGCCAGCAGCGGGACAGGGGTCACGTATTCACCCCTCCACTTT

v_call: TRBV9
d_call: NA
j_call: TRBJ2-3
clone_size: few
cdr3_aa: CASSVDGVHPDTQYF
cdr3_nt: TGTGCCAGCAGCGTAGATGGGGTCCATCCAGATACGCAGTATTTT

v_call: TRBV7-2
d_call: TRBD1
j_call: TRBJ2-7
clone_size: NA
cdr3_aa: CASSPDRGLYEQYF
cdr3_nt: TGTGCCAGCAGCCCTGACAGGGGGCTGTACGAGCAGTACTTC

v_call: TRBV29-1
d_call: NA
j_call: TRBJ1-1
clone_size: NA
cdr3_aa: CSVDPSGEGRAFF
cdr3_nt: TGCAGCGTTGATCCCTCGGGGGAAGGTCGAGCTTTCTTT

v_call: TRBV20-1
d_call: NA
j_call: TRBJ1-1
clone_size: few
cdr3_aa: CSARFDRGRTEAFF
cdr3_nt: TGCAGTGCTAGATTCGACCGGGGGAGGACTGAAGCTTTCTTT

v_call: TRBV5-4
d_call: TRBD2
j_call: TRBJ2-1
clone_size: few
cdr3_aa: CASSLPGLAGGYEQFF
cdr3_nt: TGTGCCAGCAGCTTGCCCGGACTAGCGGGGGGGTATGAGCAGTTCTTC

v_call: TRBV27
d_call: NA
j_call: TRBJ2-1
clone_size: NA
cdr3_aa: CASGRGFYNEQFF
cdr3_nt: TGTGCCAGCGGGCGGGGCTTCTACAATGAGCAGTTCTTC

v_call: TRBV7-2
d_call: TRBD1
j_call: TRBJ1-6
clone_size: many
cdr3_aa: CASSREVGDRNNSPLHF
cdr3_nt: TGTGCCAGCAGCCGAGAAGTAGGGGACAGGAATAATTCACCCCTCCACTTT

v_call: TRBV10-3
d_call: NA
j_call: TRBJ2-3
clone_size: NA
cdr3_aa: CAISESRESTDTQYF
cdr3_nt: TGTGCCATCAGTGAGTCTAGGGAAAGCACAGATACGCAGTATTTT

v_call: TRBV7-2
d_call: NA
j_call: TRBJ2-3
clone_size: few
cdr3_aa: CASSLTPDRLDTQYF
cdr3_nt: TGTGCCAGCAGCTTAACCCCAGACAGGTTAGATACGCAGTATTTT

v_call: TRBV27
d_call: NA
j_call: TRBJ1-1
clone_size: NA
cdr3_aa: CASSLLGRSRSDGKAFF
cdr3_nt: TGTGCCAGCAGTTTATTGGGCAGAAGTAGAAGCGACGGAAAAGCTTTCTTT

v_call: TRBV19
d_call: TRBD1
j_call: TRBJ2-1
clone_size: NA
cdr3_aa: CASSTTGGVYNEQFF
cdr3_nt: TGTGCCAGTAGTACGACAGGGGGCGTATACAATGAGCAGTTCTTC

v_call: TRBV6-6
d_call: NA
j_call: TRBJ1-5
clone_size: few
cdr3_aa: CASGRGPVGNQPQHF
cdr3_nt: TGTGCCAGCGGGCGGGGGCCCGTGGGCAATCAGCCCCAGCATTTT

v_call: TRBV6-5
d_call: NA
j_call: TRBJ2-7
clone_size: few
cdr3_aa: CASSYGPAPQEQYF
cdr3_nt: TGTGCCAGCAGTTACGGTCCGGCTCCCCAAGAGCAGTACTTC

v_call: TRBV12-3/TRBV12-4
d_call: NA
j_call: TRBJ1-2
clone_size: NA
cdr3_aa: CASRPSGGPLYYGYTF
cdr3_nt: TGTGCCAGCAGGCCTTCCGGGGGCCCCCTATACTATGGCTACACCTTC

v_call: TRBV27
d_call: TRBD2
j_call: TRBJ2-5
clone_size: NA
cdr3_aa: CASSSLQGGETQYF
cdr3_nt: TGTGCCAGCAGTTCCCTGCAGGGAGGGGAGACCCAGTACTTC